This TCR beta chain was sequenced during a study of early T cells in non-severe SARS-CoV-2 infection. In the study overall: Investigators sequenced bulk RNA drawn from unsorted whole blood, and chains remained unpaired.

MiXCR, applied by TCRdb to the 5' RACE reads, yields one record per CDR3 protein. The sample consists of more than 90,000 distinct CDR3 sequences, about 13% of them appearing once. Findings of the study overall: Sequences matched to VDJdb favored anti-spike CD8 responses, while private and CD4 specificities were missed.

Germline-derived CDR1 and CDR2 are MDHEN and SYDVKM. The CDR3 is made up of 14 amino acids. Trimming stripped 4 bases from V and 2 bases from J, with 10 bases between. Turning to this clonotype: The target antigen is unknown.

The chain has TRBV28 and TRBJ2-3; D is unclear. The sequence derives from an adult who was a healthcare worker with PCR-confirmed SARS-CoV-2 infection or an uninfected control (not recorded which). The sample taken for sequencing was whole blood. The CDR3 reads CASSSPGFTDTQYF. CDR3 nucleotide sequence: TGTGCCAGCAGTTCGCCAGGATTCACAGATACGCAGTATTTT.